These 3 T cell receptor beta chains originate from one sample sequenced in a study of blood T cells in healthy people across ages. Then a second PCR, running roughly 7 to 12 cycles, was carried out with a sample-barcoded 5' primer and a J-beta primer mix. Each CDR3 protein is one row after TCRdb ran MiXCR on the 5' RACE reads. The table lists around 2 million distinct CDR3 sequences, about two fifths of them singletons. Sequences were obtained from blood. The receptors come from a human donor in good health.

The V gene is TRBV9, the J gene TRBJ2-1; perhaps D is TRBD1 or TRBD2 (6 bases each). Per germline, CDR1 SGDLS and CDR2 YYNGEE. The V end lost 3 bases, the J end lost 8 bases, and 18 bases lay between the germline ends. The CDR3 sequence is 15 residues long. The CDR3 bases are TGTGCCAGCAGCGGGGGAGGTCAGGGGTTATATGAGCAGTTCTTC. Translating gives CASSGGGQGLYEQFF.

The J gene is TRBJ1-5, the V gene TRBV20-1; 9 nucleotides line up with TRBD1. Per the germline V gene, CDR1 is DFQATT and CDR2 is SNEGSKA (reference sequence). Losses at the gene ends were 5 bases for V and 5 bases for J; bases not matched to a gene: 7. The CDR3 contains 14 residues. The DNA for the CDR3 is TGCAGTGCTGCTCTGGGACAGGGTTATCAGCCCCAGCATTTT. Its protein product is CSAALGQGYQPQHF.

This clonotype was counted a few times. This chain joins TRBV20-1 and TRBJ1-4, with D perhaps matching TRBD1 (6 bases). The CDR3 loop spans 14 amino acids. Trimming left V 6 bases short and J 4 bases short, with 15 bases between. Germline lookup yields CDR1 DFQATT and CDR2 SNEGSKA (reference sequence). Written as DNA, the CDR3 is TGCAGTGCCGATAAACAGGGACTTAATGAAAAACTGTTTTTT. Translated: CSADKQGLNEKLFF.